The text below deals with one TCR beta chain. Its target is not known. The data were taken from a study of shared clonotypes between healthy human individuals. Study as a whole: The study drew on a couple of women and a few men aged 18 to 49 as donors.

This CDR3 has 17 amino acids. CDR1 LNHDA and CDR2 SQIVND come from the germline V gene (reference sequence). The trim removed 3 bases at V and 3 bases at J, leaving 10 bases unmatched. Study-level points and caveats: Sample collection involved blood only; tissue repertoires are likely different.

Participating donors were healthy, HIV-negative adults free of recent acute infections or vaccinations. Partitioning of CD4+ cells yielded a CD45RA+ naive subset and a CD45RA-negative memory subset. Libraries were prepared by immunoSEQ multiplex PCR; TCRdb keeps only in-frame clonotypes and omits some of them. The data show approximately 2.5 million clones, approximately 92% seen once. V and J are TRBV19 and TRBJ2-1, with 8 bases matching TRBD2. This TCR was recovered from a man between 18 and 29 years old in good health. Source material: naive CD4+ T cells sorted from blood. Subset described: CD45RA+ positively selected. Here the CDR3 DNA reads TGTGCCAGTAGTATGGGAGCGGGGGCAAGGCGCTACAATGAGCAGTTCTTC. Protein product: CASSMGAGARRYNEQFF.